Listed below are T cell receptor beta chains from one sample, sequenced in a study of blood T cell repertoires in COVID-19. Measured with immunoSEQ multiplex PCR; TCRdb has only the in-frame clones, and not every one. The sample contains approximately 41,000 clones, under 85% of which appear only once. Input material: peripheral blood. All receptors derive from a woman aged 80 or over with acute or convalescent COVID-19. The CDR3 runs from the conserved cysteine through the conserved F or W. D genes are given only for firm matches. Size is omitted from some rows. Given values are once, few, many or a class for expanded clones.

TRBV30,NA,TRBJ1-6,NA,CAWRQAANSPLHF,TGTGCCTGGAGACAGGCCGCAAATTCACCCCTCCACTTT
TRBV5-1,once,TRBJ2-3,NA,CASSLAGSSTDTQYF,TGCGCCAGCAGCTTGGCCGGGAGTAGCACAGATACGCAGTATTTT
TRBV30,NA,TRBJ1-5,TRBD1,CAWSRTGHQPQHF,TGTGCCTGGAGTAGGACAGGGCATCAGCCCCAGCATTTT
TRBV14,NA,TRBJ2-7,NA,CASSREQALWYEQYF,TGTGCCAGCAGCCGCGAGCAGGCCCTTTGGTACGAGCAGTACTTC
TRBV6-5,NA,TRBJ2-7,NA,CASRDSGTYEQYF,TGTGCCAGCAGGGACAGTGGTACCTACGAGCAGTACTTC
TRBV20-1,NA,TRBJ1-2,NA,CSAFLYGYTF,TGCAGTGCGTTCCTCTATGGCTACACCTTC
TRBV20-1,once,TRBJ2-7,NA,CSASTGLRGTYEQYF,TGCAGTGCTAGTACAGGGTTGAGGGGGACCTACGAGCAGTACTTC
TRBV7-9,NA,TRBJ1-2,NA,CASSPLGSSSPLYGYTF,TGTGCCAGCAGCCCCCTCGGTAGCAGCTCCCCACTTTATGGCTACACCTTC
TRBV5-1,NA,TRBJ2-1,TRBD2,CASSLELAGDSNEQFF,TGCGCCAGCAGCTTGGAGCTAGCGGGGGATTCGAATGAGCAGTTCTTC
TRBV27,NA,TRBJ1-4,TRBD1,CASTRQGAGEKLFF,TGTGCCAGCACCCGACAGGGGGCAGGTGAAAAACTGTTTTTT
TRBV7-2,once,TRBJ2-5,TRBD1,CASSPGGTGGGETQYF,TGTGCCAGCAGTCCAGGGGGGACAGGGGGAGGTGAGACCCAGTACTTC
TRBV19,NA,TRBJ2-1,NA,CASMSYNEQFF,TGTGCCAGTATGTCGTACAATGAGCAGTTCTTC
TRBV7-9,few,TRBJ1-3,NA,CASLSRRTLAGNTIYF,TGTGCCAGCCTCTCCAGGCGGACTCTAGCCGGAAACACCATATATTTT
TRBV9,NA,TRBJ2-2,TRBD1,CASSVDRGRTGELFF,TGTGCCAGCAGCGTGGACAGGGGCCGAACCGGGGAGCTGTTTTTT
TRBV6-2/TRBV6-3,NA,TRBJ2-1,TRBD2,CASSYPLPGLATTYNEQFF,TGTGCCAGCAGTTACCCACTCCCGGGACTAGCGACAACCTACAATGAGCAGTTCTTC
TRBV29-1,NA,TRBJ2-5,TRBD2,CSVALVSGGGALETQYF,TGCAGCGTTGCGCTGGTGAGCGGCGGGGGGGCCCTTGAGACCCAGTACTTC
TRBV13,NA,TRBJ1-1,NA,CASSLLGGGTEAFF,TGTGCCAGCAGCCTCTTGGGAGGGGGCACTGAAGCTTTCTTT
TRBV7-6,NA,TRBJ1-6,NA,CASSLEGAYNSPLHF,TGTGCCAGCAGCTTAGAGGGGGCCTATAATTCACCCCTCCACTTT
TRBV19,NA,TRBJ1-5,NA,CASSVQGRNQPQHF,TGTGCCAGTAGTGTACAGGGTCGCAATCAGCCCCAGCATTTT
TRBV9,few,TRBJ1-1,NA,CASSVGAGPGVMNTEAFF,TGTGCCAGCAGCGTAGGTGCAGGCCCCGGTGTGATGAACACTGAAGCTTTCTTT
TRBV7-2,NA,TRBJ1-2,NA,CASGKTANYGYTF,TGTGCCAGCGGAAAGACAGCCAACTATGGCTACACCTTC
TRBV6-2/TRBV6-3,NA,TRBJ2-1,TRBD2,CASSYAGLGNEQFF,TGTGCCAGCAGTTACGCAGGACTAGGAAACGAGCAGTTCTTC
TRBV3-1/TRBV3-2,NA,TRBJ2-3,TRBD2,CASSQGLAGEYF,TGTGCCAGCAGCCAAGGTCTAGCGGGGGAGTATTTT
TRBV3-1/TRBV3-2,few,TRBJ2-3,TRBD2,CASSPTSGGTDTQYF,TGTGCCAGCAGCCCTACTAGCGGAGGGACAGATACGCAGTATTTT
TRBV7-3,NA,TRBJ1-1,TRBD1,CASSVQGDTEAFF,TGTGCCAGCAGCGTTCAGGGGGACACTGAAGCTTTCTTT
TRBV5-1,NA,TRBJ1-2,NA,CASSLEAGHGYTF,TGCGCCAGCAGCTTGGAGGCAGGGCACGGCTACACCTTC
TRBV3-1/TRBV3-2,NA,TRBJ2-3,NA,CASSYRTSTDTQYF,TGTGCCAGCAGCTACCGGACTAGCACAGATACGCAGTATTTT
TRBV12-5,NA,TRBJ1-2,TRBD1,CASGKGQQSYGYTF,TGTGCTAGTGGTAAGGGACAGCAAAGCTATGGCTACACCTTC
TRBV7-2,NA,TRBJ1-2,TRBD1,CASSLEGTGAGYTF,TGTGCCAGCAGCTTAGAAGGGACAGGGGCGGGCTACACCTTC
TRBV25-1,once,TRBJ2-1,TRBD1,CASSGQGATYNEQFF,TGTGCCAGCAGTGGACAGGGGGCCACCTACAATGAGCAGTTCTTC
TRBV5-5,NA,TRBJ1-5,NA,CASSLALSGSISPQHF,TGTGCCAGCAGCTTGGCCCTCTCGGGGTCGATCAGTCCCCAGCATTTT
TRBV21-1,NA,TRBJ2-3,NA,CASSKARPGTSGGRMADTQYF,TGTGCCAGCAGCAAAGCTCGCCCCGGGACTAGCGGGGGGAGAATGGCAGATACGCAGTATTTT